These T cell receptor beta chains were read from a single sample in a study of cytomegalovirus exposure and HLA in healthy donors. TCRdb keeps only in-frame clones here, not all; method: immunoSEQ multiplex PCR. Its table lists tens of thousands of clones. The material sequenced was PBMCs. Every receptor here comes from a female donor in good health and CMV-seronegative. Both conserved end residues are part of each CDR3. A D gene is named only where the DNA matches it firmly.

>TRBV19|TRBJ1-4|16|NA
TGTGCCAGTAGTACGCCCCGACAGTTCGGCGGTGAAAAACTGTTTTTT
CASSTPRQFGGEKLFF
>TRBV18|TRBJ2-3|15|TRBD2
TGTGCCAGCTCACCCGCGAGCGGGAGGACAGATACGCAGTATTTT
CASSPASGRTDTQYF
>TRBV18|TRBJ1-6|14|TRBD1
TGTGCCAGCTCACCGGGACAGGGAGCGGGGCCCCTCCACTTT
CASSPGQGAGPLHF
>TRBV19|TRBJ2-5|13|NA
TGTGCCCAAAGACTAGGGTCACAAGAGACCCAGTACTTC
CAQRLGSQETQYF
>TRBV7-9|TRBJ2-7|15|TRBD1
TGTGCCAGCAGCCGGCTTAGGACAGGGAGTTACGAGCAGTACTTC
CASSRLRTGSYEQYF
>TRBV6-5|TRBJ1-2|14|NA
TGTGCCAGCACCCAGCCGGGACTGAGAGGCGGCTACACCTTC
CASTQPGLRGGYTF
>TRBV5-1|TRBJ1-4|15|TRBD1
TGCGCCAGCAGCGGACAGGGAAGTAGGCAAGAAAAACTGTTTTTT
CASSGQGSRQEKLFF
>TRBV6-6|TRBJ1-1|14|TRBD1
TGTGCCAGCAGACGGGGACAGGGGGAGACTGAAGCTTTCTTT
CASRRGQGETEAFF
>TRBV5-1|TRBJ2-7|17|TRBD2
TGCGCCAGCACCACCGGGACTAGCACTCTGGGGGTCTACGAGCAGTACTTC
CASTTGTSTLGVYEQYF
>TRBV29-1|TRBJ1-4|13|NA
TGCAGCGTTAAATGGACTAGCGGTGAAAAACTGTTTTTT
CSVKWTSGEKLFF